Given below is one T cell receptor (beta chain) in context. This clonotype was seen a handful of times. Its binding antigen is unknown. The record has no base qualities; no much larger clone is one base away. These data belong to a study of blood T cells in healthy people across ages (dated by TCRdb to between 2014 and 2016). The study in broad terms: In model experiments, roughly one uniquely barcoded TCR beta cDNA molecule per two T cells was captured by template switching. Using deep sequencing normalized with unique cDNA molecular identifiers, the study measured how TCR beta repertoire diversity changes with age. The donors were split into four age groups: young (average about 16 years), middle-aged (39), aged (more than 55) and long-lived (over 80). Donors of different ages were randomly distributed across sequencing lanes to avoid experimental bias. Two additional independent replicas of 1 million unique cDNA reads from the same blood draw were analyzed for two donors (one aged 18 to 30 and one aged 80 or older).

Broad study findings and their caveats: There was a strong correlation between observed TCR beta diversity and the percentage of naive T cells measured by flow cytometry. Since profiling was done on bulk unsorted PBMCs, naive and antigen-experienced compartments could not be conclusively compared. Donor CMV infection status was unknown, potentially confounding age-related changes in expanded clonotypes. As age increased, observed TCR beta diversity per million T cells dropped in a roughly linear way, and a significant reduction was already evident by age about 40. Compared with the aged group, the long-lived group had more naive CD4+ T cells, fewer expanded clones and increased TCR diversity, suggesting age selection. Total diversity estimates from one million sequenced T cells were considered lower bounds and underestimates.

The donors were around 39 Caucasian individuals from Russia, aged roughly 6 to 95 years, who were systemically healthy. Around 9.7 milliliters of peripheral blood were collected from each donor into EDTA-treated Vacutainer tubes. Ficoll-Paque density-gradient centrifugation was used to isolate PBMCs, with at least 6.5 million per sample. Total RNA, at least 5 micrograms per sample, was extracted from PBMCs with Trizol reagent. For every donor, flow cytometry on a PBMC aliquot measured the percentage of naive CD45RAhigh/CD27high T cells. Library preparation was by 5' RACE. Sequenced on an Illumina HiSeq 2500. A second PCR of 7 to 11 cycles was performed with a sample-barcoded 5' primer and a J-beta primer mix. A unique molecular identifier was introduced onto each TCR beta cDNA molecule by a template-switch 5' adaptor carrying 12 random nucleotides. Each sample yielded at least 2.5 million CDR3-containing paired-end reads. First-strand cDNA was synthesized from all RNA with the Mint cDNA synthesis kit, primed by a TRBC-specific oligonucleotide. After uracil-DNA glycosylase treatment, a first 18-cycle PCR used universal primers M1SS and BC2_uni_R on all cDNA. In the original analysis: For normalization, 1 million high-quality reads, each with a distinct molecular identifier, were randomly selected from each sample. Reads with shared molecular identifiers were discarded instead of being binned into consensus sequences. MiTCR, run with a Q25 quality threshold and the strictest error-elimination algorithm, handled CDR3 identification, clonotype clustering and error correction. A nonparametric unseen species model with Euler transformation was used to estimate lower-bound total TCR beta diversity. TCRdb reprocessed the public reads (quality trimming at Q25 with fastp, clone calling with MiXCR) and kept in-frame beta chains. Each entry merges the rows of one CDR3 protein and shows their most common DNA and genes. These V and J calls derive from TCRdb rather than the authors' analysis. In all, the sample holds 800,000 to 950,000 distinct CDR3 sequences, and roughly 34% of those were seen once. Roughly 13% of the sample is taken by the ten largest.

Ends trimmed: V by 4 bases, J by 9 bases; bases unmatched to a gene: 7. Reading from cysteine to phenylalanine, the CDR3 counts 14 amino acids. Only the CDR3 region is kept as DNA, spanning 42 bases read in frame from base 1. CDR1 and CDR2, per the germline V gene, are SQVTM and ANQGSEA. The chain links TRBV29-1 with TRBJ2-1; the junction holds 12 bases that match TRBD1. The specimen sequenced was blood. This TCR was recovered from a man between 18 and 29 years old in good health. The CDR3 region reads CSVAGQGALAEQFF. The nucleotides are TGCAGCGTTGCGGGACAGGGGGCGCTGGCTGAGCAGTTCTTC.